This TCR beta chain was sequenced in a study of T cells in Graves' hyperthyroidism and ophthalmopathy. Study-wide context: Peripheral blood sampling occurred at initial diagnosis, before any treatment. Study-wide results and caveats: A 13 V-J model separated ophthalmopathy from stable hyperthyroidism.

Losses at the gene ends were 3 bases for V and 5 bases for J; bases not matched to a gene: 12. The CDR3 sequence is 18 residues long. Calling Graves' hyperthyroidism stable meant ophthalmopathy did not progress within 18 months. What was amplified from RNA transcripts were TCR beta CDR3 regions. During a first-round RT-PCR of the TCR CDR3, the HTBI primer set was used. Using its own MiXCR run on the multiplex PCR reads, TCRdb lists one record per CDR3 protein. Among approximately 610,000 distinct CDR3 sequences listed, 16% were seen once. This clonotype was counted ten times or more. Antigen specificity is unknown.

This sequence was found in a woman aged 18-29 years with Graves' hyperthyroidism. Sequenced sample: blood. This sequence joins TRBV12-3 or TRBV12-4 and TRBJ2-1; 11 bases match TRBD2. CDR3 DNA sequence: TGTGCCAGCAGTTTTACCTTGTCTAGCGGGAGGTCCCACAATGAGCAGTTCTTC. The encoded protein is CASSFTLSSGRSHNEQFF.